This TCR beta chain was sequenced in a study of blood T cell repertoires in COVID-19. About the study: Sources were T cells, B-cell-depleted T cells, or PBMCs; the material itself was cDNA or gDNA.

V trimming: 3 bases; J trimming: 2 bases; junction bases outside the gene matches: 8. In germline, CDR1 is SGHRS, CDR2 YFSETQ. CDR3 length equals 16 residues. Cohorts were determined from participant-reported clinical history. Using immunoSEQ multiplex PCR, the repertoire was profiled, and TCRdb retains in-frame clones only, with some absent. Of 200,000 to 250,000 clones listed, approximately 86% are singletons. This chain joins TRBV5-1 and TRBJ1-1; 9 bases fit TRBD1. Specimen: PBMCs or T cells enriched from blood (not recorded which). The sequence was obtained from a woman between 50 and 59 years old with acute COVID-19. The CDR3 here is CASSSQPGQGNTEAFF. In DNA form, the CDR3 reads TGCGCCAGCAGCTCGCAACCGGGACAGGGAAACACTGAAGCTTTCTTT.